This record covers a single T cell receptor beta chain. Its recognized antigen is unknown. The input lacks base qualities; no much larger clone sits a single base away. The sample belongs to a study of control samples from healthy donors and cancer patients (dated by TCRdb to 2018 to 2020). Per the germline V gene, MDHEN is the CDR1 and SYDVKM is the CDR2. Taken from cysteine to phenylalanine, the CDR3 has 11 residues. Left in the record is the CDR3 DNA by itself, 33 bases read in frame from the first base. Relative to germline, V is 2 bases shorter and J is 3 bases shorter, with 2 bases between their ends. The method was the immunoSEQ multiplex PCR assay. TCRdb holds this immuneACCESS table with in-frame rearrangements only. Some clones are missing; in checked studies, unresolved V genes explain under half, and the rest has no known cause. For this sample the table gives under 150,000 clones, of which under 90% were detected only once. 6.5% to 9.5% of the sample rests with the top ten.

The chain was built from TRBV28 and TRBJ2-7; the D gene cannot be named for sure. The clonotype originates from a man aged 50-60 years with head and neck cancer. Sequencing was carried out using PBMCs. CDR3 protein: CASSLNYEQYF. The sequenced DNA: TGTGCCAGCAGTTTAAACTACGAGCAGTACTTC.